Listed here are 32 T cell receptor beta chains from one sample, sequenced in a study of early T cells in non-severe SARS-CoV-2 infection. TCRdb reprocessed the 5' RACE reads via MiXCR and lists one record per CDR3 protein. The sample records about 29,000 distinct CDR3 sequences, over 4.5% being singletons. Specimen: whole blood. The receptor set was obtained from an adult who was a healthcare worker with PCR-confirmed SARS-CoV-2 infection or an uninfected control (not recorded which).

This clonotype is labeled medium-sized. This chain links TRBV12-3 or TRBV12-4 with TRBJ1-2; D remains ambiguous. With 1 base removed from V and 7 bases from J, the gap between germline ends came to 4 bases. The CDR3 has 11 amino acids. This chain's CDR3 is CASSLGSGYTF. Here the CDR3 DNA reads TGTGCCAGCAGTTTAGGAAGTGGCTACACCTTC.

The table lists this clonotype with many counts. The rearrangement links TRBV28 to TRBJ2-7, with D unclear. There are 12 residues in the CDR3. Trimming removed 7 bases at V and 2 bases at J, with 9 bases between. Germline V gene data show CDR1 as MDHEN and CDR2 as SYDVKM. In nucleotides, the CDR3 is TGTGCCAGCACCCCCAATACCTACGAGCAGTACTTC. Its translation is CASTPNTYEQYF.

This clonotype was recorded at least ten times. The chain recombines TRBV27 with TRBJ2-7, with 12 bases lining up with TRBD2. With 5 bases clipped from V and 0 bases from J, the junction kept 8 bases outside the gene matches. This CDR3 has 17 residues. CDR1 MNHEY and CDR2 SMNVEV come from the germline V gene (reference sequence). CDR3 nucleotides: TGTGCCAGCAGTCGACTAGCGGGAGACCTCAGCTCCTACGAGCAGTACTTC. Amino acid sequence: CASSRLAGDLSSYEQYF.

In its sample, this clonotype is medium-sized. The chain uses TRBV7-9 and TRBJ2-4; possible D gene TRBD2, 6 bases. The germline V gene encodes CDR1 SEHNR and CDR2 FQNEAQ (reference sequence). V was trimmed by 5 bases and J by 3 bases, leaving 11 bases between them. The CDR3 contains 14 residues. The CDR3 loop reads CASSPTRGKNIQYF. The CDR3 DNA reads as TGTGCCAGCAGCCCGACTAGAGGCAAAAACATTCAGTACTTC.

In its sample, this clonotype was seen a few times. The CDR3: CASSASSGVNTGELFF. In nucleotides, the CDR3 is TGTGCCAGCAGCGCAAGTAGCGGGGTAAACACCGGGGAGCTGTTTTTT. J is TRBJ2-2 and V is TRBV7-9, with 8 bases matching TRBD2. The germline V gene has CDR1 SEHNR and CDR2 FQNEAQ (reference sequence). The CDR3 length is 16 residues. V lost 5 bases to trimming and J lost 2 bases; unmatched junction nucleotides: 7.

This clonotype was recorded many times. This chain uses TRBV4-1 with TRBJ1-2, with a tentative D call TRBD1 (5 bases). Germline lookup yields CDR1 MGHRA and CDR2 YSYEKL. The CDR3 totals 15 residues. Trimming took 4 bases from V and 0 from J, leaving 12 bases between them. CDR3 nucleotides: TGCGCCAGCAGCCGCCAGGGAAGGGCTAACTATGGCTACACCTTC. Encoded protein: CASSRQGRANYGYTF.

This chain uses TRBV5-1 with TRBJ2-7; TRBD2 matches at 10 bases. J lost 4 bases, V lost 3 bases, and 4 bases had no gene match. This CDR3 is 14 amino acids long. CDR1 and CDR2 (germline): SGHRS, YFSETQ. As DNA, the CDR3 is TGCGCCAGCAGCTGGACTAGCGGAAAATACGAGCAGTACTTC. It is translated as CASSWTSGKYEQYF.

This clonotype was observed at least ten times. This chain connects TRBV30 to TRBJ2-7; D ambiguous. Deletions cut 3 bases from V and 4 bases from J, with 10 bases between. This CDR3 is 12 amino acids long. From germline, CDR1 is GTSNPN and CDR2 SVGIG (reference sequence). The CDR3 is CAWSARPYEQYF. For the CDR3, the DNA is TGTGCCTGGAGCGCCCGGCCGTACGAGCAGTACTTC.

This clonotype has at least ten counts. The rearrangement joins TRBV18 to TRBJ1-3; 7 nucleotides agree with TRBD1. V dropped 3 bases and J dropped 4; count of bases not matched to a gene: 12. There are 17 residues in the CDR3. Germline CDR1 reads KGHSH; CDR2 reads LQKENI. CDR3 region: CASSPSKQGTGGNTIYF. The CDR3 coding sequence is TGTGCCAGCTCACCGTCCAAACAGGGGACGGGGGGAAACACCATATATTTT.

This clonotype appeared many times. The chain joins TRBV20-1 to TRBJ1-6; weak D call: TRBD1 (5 bases). Germline assignment: CDR1 DFQATT and CDR2 SNEGSKA (reference sequence). The CDR3 loop spans 14 amino acids. The V end lost 3 bases, the J end lost 0 bases, and 6 bases lay between the germline ends. The CDR3 bases are TGCAGTGCTAGGGGGGACTCCTATAATTCACCCCTCCACTTT. Protein: CSARGDSYNSPLHF.

This clonotype was picked up many times. V gene TRBV20-1 combines with J gene TRBJ1-2; TRBD1 matches at 9 bases. With V trimmed by 4 bases and J by 3 bases, 3 bases remained unmatched. CDR1 is DFQATT, CDR2 SNEGSKA, per germline (reference sequence). This CDR3 spans 13 amino acids. The chain's CDR3 is CSATTGGDYGYTF. The CDR3 nucleotides are TGCAGTGCTACTACAGGGGGCGACTATGGCTACACCTTC.

This clonotype was picked up many times. The chain has TRBV6-1 and TRBJ1-5; perhaps TRBD1 as D (6 bases). The ends were cut back, 5 bases at V and 2 bases at J, with 10 bases in the middle. The CDR3 is made up of 14 amino acids. The germline V gene has CDR1 MNHNS and CDR2 SASEGT. CDR3: CASSTGNGNQPQHF. CDR3 DNA: TGTGCCAGCAGTACAGGGAATGGCAATCAGCCCCAGCATTTT.

Ten or more counts support this clonotype. The V call is TRBV7-2, the J call TRBJ2-7; 7 positions match TRBD1. The germline gives CDR1 SGHTA, CDR2 FQGNSA. Germline trimming cut 5 bases from V and 0 bases from J; bases unmatched to any gene: 1. This CDR3 has 13 residues. Written as DNA, the CDR3 is TGTGCCAGCAGCAGGGACAGCTCCTACGAGCAGTACTTC. Protein sequence: CASSRDSSYEQYF. The variable domain in full, completed from reference TRBV7-2 and TRBJ2-7, reads GAGVSQSPSNKVTEKGKDVELRCDPISGHTALYWYRQSLGQGLEFLIYFQGNSAPDKSGLPSDRFSAERTGGSVSTLTIQRTQQEDSAVYLCASSRDSSYEQYFGPGTRLTVT.

This clonotype was picked up a small number of times. The CDR3 DNA reads TGTGCCAGCAGTTATCTCCGGGGCCCGAACACTGAAGCTTTCTTT. As protein: CASSYLRGPNTEAFF. The J gene is TRBJ1-1, the V gene TRBV6-2 or TRBV6-3; tentatively, D is TRBD1 (5 bases). The CDR3 consists of 15 residues. Trimming removed 3 bases from V and 1 base from J, with 12 bases in between. Germline CDR1 reads MNHEY; CDR2 reads SVGEGT.

This clonotype was recorded many times. The V call is TRBV20-1, the J call TRBJ2-7, with D unresolved. The CDR3 runs to 11 residues. The germline V gene encodes CDR1 DFQATT and CDR2 SNEGSKA (reference sequence). Between the trimmed V and J ends, which lost 1 base and 7 bases, there was a span of 8 bases. The CDR3 here is CSARALGEQYF. CDR3 sequence (DNA): TGCAGTGCTAGAGCCTTAGGAGAGCAGTACTTC.

This clonotype was detected many times. The V and J genes are TRBV9 and TRBJ1-5; a weak D match, TRBD1 (5 bases). The germline gives CDR1 SGDLS, CDR2 YYNGEE. Trimming removed 2 bases from V and 4 bases from J, with 13 bases in between. CDR3 size: 15 residues. CDR3 nucleotide sequence: TGTGCCAGCAGCGTGTCAGGGTATGAAAATCAGCCCCAGCATTTT. This gives the protein CASSVSGYENQPQHF. Using reference TRBV9 and TRBJ1-5 for the parts outside the CDR3, the full variable domain is DSGVTQTPKHLITATGQRVTLRCSPRSGDLSVYWYQQSLDQGLQFLIQYYNGEERAKGNILERFSAQQFPDLHSELNLSSLELGDSALYFCASSVSGYENQPQHFGDGTRLSIL.

This clonotype occurred a few times. A clone one base away is much larger, so this may be a read error. The chain links TRBV7-2 to TRBJ2-7; TRBD1 matches at 8 bases. The CDR3 is made up of 12 amino acids. Germline values: CDR1 SGHTA, CDR2 FQGNSA. CDR3 residues: CVSSGQGYEQYF. DNA of the CDR3: TGTGTCAGCAGCGGACAGGGATACGAGCAGTACTTC.

At least ten counts were recorded for this clonotype. This chain connects TRBV7-9 to TRBJ1-2; D not resolved. This CDR3 has 16 amino acids. Trimming shortened V by 5 bases and J by 4 bases, and 20 bases separated the two germline ends. Germline-derived CDR1 and CDR2 are SEHNR and FQNEAQ (reference sequence). CDR3 residues: CASSQSAAESFYGYTF. The CDR3 nucleotides are TGTGCCAGCAGCCAGAGTGCGGCCGAGAGTTTCTATGGCTACACCTTC. The full variable domain, completed using reference TRBV7-9 and TRBJ1-2, is DTGVSQNPRHKITKRGQNVTFRCDPISEHNRLYWYRQTLGQGPEFLTYFQNEAQLEKSRLLSDRFSAERPKGSFSTLEIQRTEQGDSAMYLCASSQSAAESFYGYTFGSGTRLTVV.

This clonotype was seen at least ten times. This rearrangement joins TRBV7-8 to TRBJ2-6, with D maybe TRBD1 (6 bases). The length of the CDR3 is 14 residues. Germline lookup yields CDR1 SGHVS and CDR2 FQNEAQ. The V gene lost 4 bases and the J gene lost 4 bases, with 8 bases spanning the gap. The CDR3 spells CASSSGEGANVLTF. DNA for the CDR3: TGTGCCAGCAGCTCAGGGGAGGGGGCCAACGTCCTGACTTTC.

This clonotype showed up many times. The chain joins TRBV3-1 to TRBJ2-7, with 7 bases matching TRBD1. Germline CDR1 reads LGHDT; CDR2 reads YNNKEL (reference sequence). V dropped 0 bases and J dropped 9; count of bases not matched to a gene: 11. This CDR3 contains 15 residues. CDR3 sequence reads: CASSQDSAGGGGQYF. Written as DNA, the CDR3 is TGTGCCAGCAGCCAAGACTCGGCAGGGGGTGGAGGGCAGTACTTC.

V gene TRBV5-6 combines with J gene TRBJ2-3, with D perhaps TRBD1 or TRBD2 (5 bases each). Germline lookup yields CDR1 SGHDT and CDR2 YYEEEE. V dropped 4 bases and J dropped 0 bases, with 15 bases sitting between them. The CDR3 spans 16 residues. The CDR3 sequence: CASSHRTSISTDTQYF. CDR3 in DNA: TGTGCCAGCAGCCACAGGACTTCCATAAGCACAGATACGCAGTATTTT.

This clonotype was found a few times. The V call is TRBV18, the J call TRBJ2-1; D unresolved. The CDR3 covers 11 residues. The germline gives CDR1 KGHSH, CDR2 LQKENI. V lost 4 bases to trimming and J lost 12 bases, with 10 bases between them. For the CDR3, the DNA is TGTGCCAGCTCACAAAATGACGGGCAGTTCTTC. Translation gives CASSQNDGQFF.

This clonotype was counted ten times or more. The chain recombines TRBV10-2 with TRBJ2-1; 11 bases map to TRBD2. The CDR3 loop spans 16 amino acids. From germline, CDR1 is WSHSY and CDR2 SAAADI. The J segment lost 4 bases and the V segment lost 6 bases, leaving 8 bases of the junction unmatched. The CDR3, as DNA: TGCGCCAGCAGGGTTGATGGACTAGCGGGTTACAATGAGCAGTTCTTC. As protein: CASRVDGLAGYNEQFF.

This clonotype was seen repeatedly, ten times or more. V usage is TRBV6-6 and J usage is TRBJ2-1; D is unresolved. V lost 4 bases to trimming and J lost 9 bases, with 13 bases between them. Germline lookup yields CDR1 MNHNY and CDR2 SVGAGI (reference sequence). This CDR3 is built from 13 residues. The CDR3 region is CASSSPQGIEQFF. Here the CDR3 DNA reads TGTGCCAGCAGTTCCCCCCAAGGGATTGAGCAGTTCTTC.

The chain joins TRBV5-1 to TRBJ2-3, with TRBD2 as a possible D gene (6 bases). Deletions cut 6 bases from V and 3 bases from J, with 11 bases between. Germline values: CDR1 SGHRS, CDR2 YFSETQ. The CDR3 extends over 13 amino acids. This CDR3 reads CASTVGSTDTQYF. In nucleotides, the CDR3 is TGCGCCAGCACGGTCGGGAGTACAGATACGCAGTATTTT.

At least ten counts were recorded for this clonotype. J is TRBJ2-5 and V is TRBV12-5, with TRBD2 matching over 14 bases. Trimming took 4 bases from V and 4 from J; bases not matched to a gene: 5. CDR1 and CDR2 (germline): LGHNT, FRNRAP. This CDR3 has 16 residues. CDR3: CASGWGLAGERETQYF. In DNA, the CDR3 is TGTGCTAGTGGTTGGGGACTAGCGGGAGAACGAGAGACCCAGTACTTC. Together with reference TRBV12-5 and TRBJ2-5, the CDR3 gives the full variable domain: DARVTQTPRHKVTEMGQEVTMRCQPILGHNTVFWYRQTMMQGLELLAYFRNRAPLDDSGMPKDRFSAEMPDATLATLKIQPSEPRDSAVYFCASGWGLAGERETQYFGPGTRLLVL.

This clonotype has at least ten counts. The chain couples TRBV7-6 to TRBJ1-4, with 7 bases that match TRBD1. This CDR3 has 17 residues. V lost 5 bases and J lost 3; bases outside the gene matches: 12. Germline CDR1 and CDR2: SGHVS and FNYEAQ. CDR3 bases: TGTGCCAGCAGCCTAACGACAGGGTCGAGAGCTAATGAAAAACTGTTTTTT. This gives the protein CASSLTTGSRANEKLFF.

This clonotype has ten or more counts. V usage is TRBV6-5 and J usage is TRBJ2-6; D gene ambiguous. V lost 4 bases and J lost 0, with 10 bases in between. The CDR3 loop spans 16 amino acids. From germline, CDR1 is MNHEY and CDR2 SVGAGI. CDR3 region: CASSFLRTSGANVLTF. CDR3 sequence (DNA): TGTGCCAGCAGTTTCCTGAGGACCTCTGGGGCCAACGTCCTGACTTTC.

This clonotype has a count of ten or more. The rearrangement links TRBV6-1 to TRBJ1-1; D remains unclear. V shed 0 bases and J shed 10 bases, with 9 bases lying between them. CDR3 size: 12 residues. The V gene's germline CDR1 is MNHNS and CDR2 SASEGT. DNA for the CDR3: TGTGCCAGCAGTGAAGCGCGTAGGTCAGCTTTCTTT. It translates to CASSEARRSAFF.

The chain employs TRBV28 and TRBJ2-7, with 11 nucleotides matching TRBD1. Germline trimming cut 8 bases from V and 3 bases from J; bases unmatched to any gene: 3. The CDR3 consists of 13 residues. The germline V gene encodes CDR1 MDHEN and CDR2 SYDVKM. DNA for the CDR3: TGTGCCAGCGGGACAGGGGGGGTCTACGAGCAGTACTTC. Protein sequence: CASGTGGVYEQYF.

This clonotype was observed many times. The chain carries TRBV28 and TRBJ1-2; a weak D match, TRBD1 (6 bases). The V gene's germline CDR1 is MDHEN and CDR2 SYDVKM. The CDR3 spans 14 residues. Trimming took off 4 bases at V and 0 bases at J, with 9 bases between the two ends. In DNA form, the CDR3 reads TGTGCCAGCAGTTCAGGGGCCTCTAACTATGGCTACACCTTC. Protein: CASSSGASNYGYTF.

This clonotype is termed medium-sized (0.01 to 0.1%). The genes are TRBV24-1 and TRBJ1-5, with D unresolved. CDR1 KGHDR and CDR2 SFDVKD come from the germline V gene. The CDR3 runs to 16 residues. Deletions cut 0 bases from V and 3 bases from J, with 11 bases between. Here the CDR3 DNA reads TGTGCCACCAGTGATTTGCGAGGCAGATACAATCAGCCCCAGCATTTT. Amino acid sequence: CATSDLRGRYNQPQHF.